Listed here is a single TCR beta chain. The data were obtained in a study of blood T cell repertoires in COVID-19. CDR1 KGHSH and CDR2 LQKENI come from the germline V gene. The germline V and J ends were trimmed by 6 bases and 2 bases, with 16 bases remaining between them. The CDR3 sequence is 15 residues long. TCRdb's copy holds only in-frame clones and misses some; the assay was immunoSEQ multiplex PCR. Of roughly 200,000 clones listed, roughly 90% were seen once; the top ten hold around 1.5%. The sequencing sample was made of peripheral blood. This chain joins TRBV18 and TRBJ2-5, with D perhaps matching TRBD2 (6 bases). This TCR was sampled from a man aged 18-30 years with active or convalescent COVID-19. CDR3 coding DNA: TGTGCCAGCTCCCAATTTAGCGGAAGGCAAGAGACCCAGTACTTC. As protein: CASSQFSGRQETQYF.